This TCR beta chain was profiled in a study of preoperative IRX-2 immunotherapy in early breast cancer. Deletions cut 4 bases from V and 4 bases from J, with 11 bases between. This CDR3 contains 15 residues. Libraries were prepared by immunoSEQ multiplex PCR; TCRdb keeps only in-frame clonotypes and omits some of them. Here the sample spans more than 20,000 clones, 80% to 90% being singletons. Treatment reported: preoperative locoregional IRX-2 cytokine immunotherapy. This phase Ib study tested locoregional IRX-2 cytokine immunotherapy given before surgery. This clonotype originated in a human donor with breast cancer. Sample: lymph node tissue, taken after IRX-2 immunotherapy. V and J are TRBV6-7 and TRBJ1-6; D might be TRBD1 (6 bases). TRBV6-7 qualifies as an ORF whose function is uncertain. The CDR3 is CASSSYTGYNSPLHF. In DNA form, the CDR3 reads TGTGCCAGCAGTTCCTATACAGGGTATAATTCACCCCTCCACTTT.